This T cell receptor beta chain came from a study of blood T cells in healthy people across ages. Study results and caveats: Considered underestimates were the diversity estimates obtained from one million T cells. Long-lived donors had more naive CD4+ cells and higher diversity than aged donors.

A sample-barcoded 5' primer and a J-beta primer mix were used in a second PCR of roughly 7 to 11 cycles. TCRdb processed the 5' RACE reads anew with MiXCR; each CDR3 protein has one entry. The data show hundreds of thousands of distinct CDR3 sequences, around 26% seen once. Donors each provided about 10 milliliters of peripheral blood. As concerns this clonotype: The antigen remains undetermined. A much larger clone differs from this one at a single base, so this may be a read error.

This CDR3 is 15 amino acids long. Germline values: CDR1 SGHTA, CDR2 FQGNSA. V was shortened by 4 bases and J by 11 bases, with 23 bases between the two germline ends. The V and J genes are TRBV7-2 and TRBJ2-5; TRBD1 might be the D (6 bases). This receptor was obtained from a woman aged 80 or older in good health. Specimen: blood. CDR3 sequence reads: CASSSWSDSYNEQYF. The CDR3 region has the DNA TGTGCCAGCAGCTCCTGGTCGGACAGCTACAATGAGCAGTACTTC.